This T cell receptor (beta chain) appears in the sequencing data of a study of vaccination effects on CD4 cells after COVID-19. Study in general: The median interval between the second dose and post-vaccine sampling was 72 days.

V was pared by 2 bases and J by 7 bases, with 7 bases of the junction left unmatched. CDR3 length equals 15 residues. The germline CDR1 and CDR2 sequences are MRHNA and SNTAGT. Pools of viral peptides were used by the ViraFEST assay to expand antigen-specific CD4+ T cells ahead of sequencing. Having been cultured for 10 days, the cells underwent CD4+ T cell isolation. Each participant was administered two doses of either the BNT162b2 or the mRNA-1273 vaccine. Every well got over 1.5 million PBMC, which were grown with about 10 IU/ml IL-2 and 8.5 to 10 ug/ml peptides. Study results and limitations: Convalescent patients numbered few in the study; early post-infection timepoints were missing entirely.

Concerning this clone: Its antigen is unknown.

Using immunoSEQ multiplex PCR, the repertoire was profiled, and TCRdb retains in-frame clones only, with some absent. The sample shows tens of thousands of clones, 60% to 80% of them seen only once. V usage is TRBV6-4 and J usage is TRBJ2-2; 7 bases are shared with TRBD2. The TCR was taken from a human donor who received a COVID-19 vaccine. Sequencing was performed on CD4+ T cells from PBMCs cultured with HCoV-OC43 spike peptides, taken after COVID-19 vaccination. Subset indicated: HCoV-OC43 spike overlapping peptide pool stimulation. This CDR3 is CASSDGTGGLGELFF. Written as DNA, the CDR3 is TGTGCCAGCAGTGACGGGACGGGGGGACTCGGGGAGCTGTTTTTT.